One and the same sample provided the 25 T cell receptor beta chains below, sequenced in a study of blood T cell repertoires in COVID-19. The repertoire was sequenced with immunoSEQ multiplex PCR; TCRdb's copy has only in-frame clones and lacks some. The repertoire holds around 100,000 clones, with about 90% as singletons. Material for sequencing was peripheral blood. These receptor sequences come from a woman between 50 and 59 years old with acute or convalescent COVID-19.

The chain couples TRBV11-3 to TRBJ2-7, with 7 bases that match TRBD1. The CDR3 covers 13 residues. Germline loops: CDR1 SGHNT, CDR2 YENEEA. V lost 1 base and J lost 3; bases outside the gene matches: 0. CDR3 amino acids: CASSLGDSYEQYF. CDR3 sequence (DNA): TGTGCCAGCAGCTTAGGGGACAGCTACGAGCAGTACTTC. Supplemented by reference TRBV11-3 and TRBJ2-7, the full variable domain reads EAGVVQSPRYKIIEKKQPVAFWCNPISGHNTLYWYLQNLGQGPELLIRYENEEAVDDSQLPKDRFSAERLKGVDSTLKIQPAELGDSAVYLCASSLGDSYEQYFGPGTRLTVT.

The chain carries TRBV30 and TRBJ1-2; 7 bases line up with TRBD1. V dropped 4 bases and J dropped 3; count of bases not matched to a gene: 8. Germline CDR1 and CDR2: GTSNPN and SVGIG (reference sequence). The CDR3 extends over 14 amino acids. DNA for the CDR3: TGTGCCTGGACCAAAAGGGGGCTTTACTATGGCTACACCTTC. Its translation: CAWTKRGLYYGYTF.

The chain has TRBV7-8 and TRBJ2-5, with 13 positions matching TRBD2. Germline values: CDR1 SGHVS, CDR2 FQNEAQ. The CDR3 runs to 17 residues. Trimming took 2 bases from V and 7 from J; bases not matched to a gene: 10. The CDR3 loop is CASSLLTSGGSIGTQYF. The DNA of the CDR3 is TGTGCCAGCAGCTTATTGACTAGCGGGGGGTCGATTGGGACCCAGTACTTC. Filled out from reference TRBV7-8 and TRBJ2-5, the complete variable domain reads GAGVSQSPRYKVAKRGQDVALRCDPISGHVSLFWYQQALGQGPEFLTYFQNEAQLDKSGLPSDRFFAERPEGSVSTLKIQRTQQEDSAVYLCASSLLTSGGSIGTQYFGPGTRLLVL.

The chain carries TRBV10-1 and TRBJ2-2; 10 bases align to TRBD2. This CDR3 has 17 amino acids. V dropped 3 bases and J dropped 2; count of bases not matched to a gene: 6. Germline V gives CDR1 WNHNN, CDR2 SYGVQD (reference sequence). CDR3 sequence: CASSDHLAGANTGELFF. The CDR3 DNA reads as TGCGCCAGCAGTGATCACCTAGCGGGGGCCAACACCGGGGAGCTGTTTTTT.

The chain links TRBV9 to TRBJ2-3, with TRBD1 as a possible D gene (5 bases). The V gene's germline CDR1 is SGDLS and CDR2 YYNGEE. Deletions cut 0 bases from V and 0 bases from J, with 8 bases between. The CDR3 has 15 amino acids. The DNA for the CDR3 is TGTGCCAGCAGCGTAGGGCGACAGAGCACAGATACGCAGTATTTT. Its translation is CASSVGRQSTDTQYF.

The chain carries TRBV30 and TRBJ2-7; 7 bases align to TRBD1. Looked up from germline, CDR1 is GTSNPN and CDR2 is SVGIG (reference sequence). The V gene end was trimmed by 2 bases and the J gene end by 1 base; junction bases not matched to a gene: 8. CDR3 length: 15 residues. This CDR3 reads CAWSTPGQTSYEQYF. The CDR3 nucleotides read TGTGCCTGGAGTACGCCGGGACAGACTTCCTACGAGCAGTACTTC.

V is TRBV5-4 and J is TRBJ2-1, with TRBD2 matching over 10 bases. The CDR3 is made up of 15 amino acids. Unmatched junction bases numbered 5, after V lost 3 bases and J lost 5 bases. The germline gives CDR1 SGHNT, CDR2 YYREEE (reference sequence). The CDR3 DNA follows: TGTGCCAGCAGCTCTAAGCGGGAGGGGAACAATGAGCAGTTCTTC. Its translation is CASSSKREGNNEQFF.

The genes are TRBV27 and TRBJ1-1; no clear D gene. This CDR3 comprises 13 residues. Germline CDR1 is MNHEY and CDR2 is SMNVEV (reference sequence). V was clipped by 0 bases and J by 7 bases, with 9 bases between them. The CDR3 sequence: CASSLSGGIEAFF. The CDR3 DNA follows: TGTGCCAGCAGTTTATCAGGAGGGATTGAAGCTTTCTTT.

The CDR3: CASRRTPVDEQYF. CDR3 sequence (DNA): TGTGCCAGCAGGCGGACACCTGTGGACGAGCAGTACTTC. The chain recombines TRBV12-3 or TRBV12-4 with TRBJ2-7, with D possibly matching TRBD1 (5 bases). The length of the CDR3 is 13 residues. Trimming took off 6 bases at V and 5 bases at J, with 14 bases between the two ends.

The V gene is TRBV18, the J gene TRBJ1-1; TRBD1 might be the D (5 bases). This CDR3 has 14 residues. Germline V gene data show CDR1 as KGHSH and CDR2 as LQKENI. V was trimmed by 4 bases and J by 1 base, leaving 10 bases between them. The CDR3 is CASSRDSANTEAFF. DNA for the CDR3: TGTGCCAGCTCACGAGACAGTGCGAACACTGAAGCTTTCTTT.

This chain connects TRBV21-1 to TRBJ2-7; the listed D gene, TRBD2, was not tested against the DNA. TRBV21-1 is reported as a pseudogene. The CDR3 contains 17 residues. The chain's CDR3 is CASSLRPETSGRCEQYF. CDR3 sequence (DNA): TGTGCCAGCAGCCTCCGTCCAGAGACTAGCGGGAGGTGCGAGCAGTACTTC.

The rearrangement links TRBV6-2 or TRBV6-3 to TRBJ2-2; D perhaps matches TRBD2 (5 bases). CDR1 and CDR2 from the germline V gene are MNHEY and SVGEGT. The V and J ends lost 2 bases and 4 bases respectively, with 20 bases between them. There are 18 residues in the CDR3. CDR3 sequence reads: CASSYHVARQLGTGELFF. The CDR3 coding sequence is TGTGCCAGCAGTTACCACGTAGCGCGCCAGCTAGGCACCGGGGAGCTGTTTTTT.

This chain joins TRBV19 and TRBJ1-5, with TRBD1 as a possible D gene (5 bases). V shed 4 bases and J shed 0 bases, with 10 bases lying between them. The CDR3 is made up of 15 amino acids. The germline gives CDR1 LNHDA, CDR2 SQIVND (reference sequence). The CDR3 reads CASSTTDSSNQPQHF. For the CDR3, the DNA is TGTGCCAGTAGTACCACCGACAGTAGCAATCAGCCCCAGCATTTT.

The chain uses TRBV5-1 and TRBJ2-5, with D maybe TRBD2 (6 bases). This CDR3 comprises 14 residues. CDR1 SGHRS and CDR2 YFSETQ come from the germline V gene. V was trimmed by 2 bases and J by 5 bases, leaving 13 bases between them. The CDR3, as DNA: TGCGCCAGCAGCTTTATGGAGGGTGGGGAGACCCAGTACTTC. Translation gives CASSFMEGGETQYF.

The chain uses TRBV5-6 and TRBJ2-3, with TRBD1 matching over 7 bases. CDR3 length equals 16 residues. Germline CDR1 SGHDT, CDR2 YYEEEE. The junction had 10 bases not matched to a gene; V was cut back by 4 bases and J by 2 bases. This CDR3 is CASSQGTAINTDTQYF. CDR3 nucleotide sequence: TGTGCCAGCAGCCAGGGGACAGCCATAAACACAGATACGCAGTATTTT.

The CDR3 is CASSQGLNSGNTIYF. CDR3 DNA sequence: TGTGCCAGCAGCCAAGGACTGAACTCTGGAAACACCATATATTTT. V gene TRBV13 combines with J gene TRBJ1-3; D not certain. The germline gives CDR1 PRHDT, CDR2 FYEKMQ (reference sequence). Trimming cost V 5 bases and J 0 bases, with 11 bases left between them. The CDR3 is 15 amino acids.

The V call is TRBV2, the J call TRBJ2-1, with TRBD2 identical over 13 bases. There are 15 residues in the CDR3. Germline CDR1 is SNHLY and CDR2 is FYNNEI. Trimming removed 4 bases from V and 7 bases from J; junction bases left unmatched: 4. The DNA of the CDR3 is TGTGCCAGCAGTGGAGGGACTAGCGGGGTGAATGAGCAGTTCTTC. It is translated as CASSGGTSGVNEQFF.

The V gene is TRBV30, the J gene TRBJ2-7; 11 positions agree with TRBD2. After removal of 1 base from V and 5 bases from J, the junction contained 4 bases not matched to a gene. This CDR3 is 14 amino acids long. Germline assignment: CDR1 GTSNPN and CDR2 SVGIG (reference sequence). The CDR3 loop reads CAWSAGLAGNEQYF. The CDR3 region has the DNA TGTGCCTGGAGTGCCGGACTAGCGGGCAACGAGCAGTACTTC.

This sequence joins TRBV30 and TRBJ1-2, with TRBD1 matching 7 bases. CDR3 length equals 13 residues. Germline CDR1 is GTSNPN and CDR2 is SVGIG (reference sequence). Trimming at V came to 3 bases and at J to 4 bases, leaving 5 bases not matched to a gene. Written as DNA, the CDR3 is TGTGCCTGGAGCGACGGACAGGTCTATGGCTACACCTTC. This encodes CAWSDGQVYGYTF.

V and J are TRBV7-3 and TRBJ1-1, with D tentatively TRBD1 (6 bases). Trimming left V 2 bases short and J 0 bases short, with 7 bases between. Germline V gene lookup returns CDR1 SGHTA and CDR2 FQGTGA. The CDR3 runs 14 residues. The CDR3 region is CASSLDRLNTEAFF. The CDR3 coding sequence is TGTGCCAGCAGCTTAGACAGGTTGAACACTGAAGCTTTCTTT.

This sequence joins TRBV5-1 and TRBJ1-2; 9 nucleotides match TRBD1. Germline loops: CDR1 SGHRS, CDR2 YFSETQ. The CDR3 consists of 13 residues. Trimming took 4 bases from V and 5 from J; bases not matched to a gene: 3. CDR3 protein: CASSPGTGYGYTF. Written as DNA, the CDR3 is TGCGCCAGCAGCCCCGGGACAGGGTATGGCTACACCTTC.

The rearrangement joins TRBV7-9 to TRBJ2-1; 7 positions agree with TRBD2. The ends lost 1 base at V and 5 bases at J; junction bases unmatched: 8. Germline values: CDR1 SEHNR, CDR2 FQNEAQ (reference sequence). CDR3 length equals 16 residues. CDR3 amino acids: CASSLESAGVHNEQFF. CDR3 DNA sequence: TGTGCCAGCAGCTTAGAATCGGCGGGAGTACACAATGAGCAGTTCTTC.

This chain connects TRBV6-2 or TRBV6-3 to TRBJ2-7, with 11 positions matching TRBD1. The V segment lost 2 bases and the J segment 9 bases; nucleotides outside the gene matches: 12. The CDR3 totals 16 residues. The germline CDR1 and CDR2 sequences are MNHEY and SVGEGT. In nucleotides, the CDR3 is TGTGCCAGCAGTTACGACCGGGACAGGGGGTACTTTGGGCAGTACTTC. It translates to CASSYDRDRGYFGQYF.

The chain has TRBV9 and TRBJ1-1; D unresolved. Germline V gives CDR1 SGDLS, CDR2 YYNGEE. This CDR3 contains 15 residues. Trimming pared 0 bases from V and 3 bases from J, leaving 12 bases between. The CDR3 spells CASSVGRALDTEAFF. CDR3 sequence (DNA): TGTGCCAGCAGCGTAGGAAGAGCGTTGGACACTGAAGCTTTCTTT. The full variable domain, rest sourced from reference TRBV9 and TRBJ1-1, is DSGVTQTPKHLITATGQRVTLRCSPRSGDLSVYWYQQSLDQGLQFLIQYYNGEERAKGNILERFSAQQFPDLHSELNLSSLELGDSALYFCASSVGRALDTEAFFGQGTRLTVV.

CDR3 region: CASSTPRDRAWEGRGDNVLTF. CDR3 nucleotides: TGTGCCAGTAGTACCCCTCGGGACAGGGCGTGGGAGGGTAGAGGAGACAACGTCCTGACTTTC. V is TRBV19 and J is TRBJ2-6; 9 bases agree with TRBD1. The CDR3 extends over 21 amino acids. Germline V gives CDR1 LNHDA, CDR2 SQIVND (reference sequence). V dropped 4 bases and J dropped 9; count of bases not matched to a gene: 25.